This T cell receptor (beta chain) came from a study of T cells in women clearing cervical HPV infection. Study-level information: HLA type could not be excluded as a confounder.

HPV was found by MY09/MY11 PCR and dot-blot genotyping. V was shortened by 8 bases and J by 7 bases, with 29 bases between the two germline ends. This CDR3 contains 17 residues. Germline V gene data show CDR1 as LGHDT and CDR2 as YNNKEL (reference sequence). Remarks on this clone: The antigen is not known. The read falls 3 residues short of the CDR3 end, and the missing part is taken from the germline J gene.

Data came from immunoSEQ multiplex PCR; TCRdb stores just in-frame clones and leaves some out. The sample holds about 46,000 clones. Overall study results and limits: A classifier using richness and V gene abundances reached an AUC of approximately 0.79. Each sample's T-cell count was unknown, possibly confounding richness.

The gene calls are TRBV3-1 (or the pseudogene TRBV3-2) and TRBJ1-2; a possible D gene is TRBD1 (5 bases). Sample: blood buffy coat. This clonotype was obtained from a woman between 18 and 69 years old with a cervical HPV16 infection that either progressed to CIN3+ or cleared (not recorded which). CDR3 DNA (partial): TGTGCCAGCCGAGAAGTGGGGGACCACGGGGGAAAGGCTGGC. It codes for CASREVGDHGGKAG. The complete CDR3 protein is CASREVGDHGGKAGYTF.